The 21 T cell receptor beta chains below were found in one sample sequenced in a study of OX40 agonist ivuxolimab in advanced cancers. Libraries came from the immunoSEQ multiplex PCR assay. TCRdb's version of the immuneACCESS table is confined to in-frame rearrangements and falls short of the full clone set. An unresolved V gene accounts for under half of the shortfall where checked; the remainder is of unknown origin. Within this sample are tens of thousands of clones, with roughly 84% of them counted one time only. The top ten clones comprise approximately 7.2% of the sample. The sequencing here drew on CD4+ or CD8+ T cells sorted from blood, taken in a trial of the OX40 agonist ivuxolimab. Receptors originate from an adult with an advanced solid tumor such as melanoma, head and neck, liver or kidney cancer.

V usage is TRBV9 and J usage is TRBJ1-2; D gene ambiguous. CDR1 SGDLS and CDR2 YYNGEE come from the germline V gene. V shed 1 base and J shed 4 bases, with 11 bases lying between them. The CDR3 extends over 14 amino acids. The CDR3 region has the DNA TGTGCCAGCAGCGTAAATGCCGGCCCCTATGGCTACACCTTC. It codes for CASSVNAGPYGYTF.

This clone was seen only a few times. The chain couples TRBV4-3 to TRBJ2-7, with 7 bases lining up with TRBD2. CDR1 and CDR2 from the germline V gene are LGHNA and YSLEER. The junction had 7 bases not matched to a gene; V was cut back by 2 bases and J by 3 bases. This CDR3 region has 15 residues. The CDR3 sequence is CASSQLREAYYEQYF. Written as DNA, the CDR3 is TGCGCCAGCAGCCAACTTCGGGAGGCCTACTACGAGCAGTACTTC.

CDR3 region: CASSLLGGKDGYEQYF. For the CDR3, the DNA is TGTGCCAGCAGCTTATTAGGGGGGAAGGACGGCTACGAGCAGTACTTC. V and J are TRBV7-8 and TRBJ2-5; D possibly matches TRBD1 or TRBD2 (6 bases each). Near its end, the DNA agrees better with TRBJ2-7, so the J call may be wrong. In germline, CDR1 is SGHVS, CDR2 FQNEAQ. This CDR3 contains 16 residues.

The rearrangement uses TRBV6-5 and TRBJ2-2; D is possibly TRBD1 (6 bases). In germline, CDR1 is MNHEY, CDR2 SVGAGI. The CDR3 contains 14 residues. The V gene lost 2 bases and the J gene lost 4 bases, with 8 bases spanning the gap. The chain's CDR3 is CASSYHRATGELFF. The DNA for the CDR3 is TGTGCCAGCAGTTACCACAGGGCCACCGGGGAGCTGTTTTTT.

This clone showed up just once. This rearrangement joins TRBV6-6 to TRBJ2-7; 7 bases fit TRBD2. Germline CDR1 reads MNHNY; CDR2 reads SVGAGI (reference sequence). The CDR3 runs to 13 residues. The V gene end was trimmed by 8 bases and the J gene end by 0 bases; junction bases not matched to a gene: 4. The CDR3 reads CASGGEFSYEQYF. The CDR3 DNA sequence: TGTGCCAGCGGGGGGGAGTTCTCCTACGAGCAGTACTTC.

This chain connects TRBV27 to TRBJ2-7; perhaps TRBD2 as D (5 bases). The CDR3 is made up of 14 amino acids. The V end was cut by 5 bases, the J end by 2 bases, with 13 bases between. Germline CDR1 and CDR2: MNHEY and SMNVEV (reference sequence). Here the CDR3 DNA reads TGTGCCAGCAGTAGACTCCTAGCTACCTACGAGCAGTACTTC. This translates into CASSRLLATYEQYF.

The chain combines TRBV7-2 with TRBJ2-7; D remains unclear. In germline, CDR1 is SGHTA, CDR2 FQGNSA. Trimming shortened V by 0 bases and J by 3 bases, and 9 bases separated the two germline ends. This CDR3 has 14 amino acids. The CDR3 DNA is TGTGCCAGCAGCTTAGCGAACCAGGACTACGAGCAGTACTTC. Translation gives CASSLANQDYEQYF.

Remarks on this clone: A read error may account for a junction end that differs from germline. V usage is TRBV7-9 and J usage is TRBJ1-2; tentative D call: TRBD1 (6 bases). Germline loops: CDR1 SEHNR, CDR2 FQNEAQ (reference sequence). CDR3 length: 13 residues. The CDR3 sequence: CASSPWGAYGYIF. The DNA for the CDR3 is TGTGCCAGCAGCCCCTGGGGGGCATATGGCTACATCTTC.

This clone occurred a few times. The chain links TRBV9 to TRBJ2-3; D gene ambiguous. The length of the CDR3 is 16 residues. Per germline, CDR1 SGDLS and CDR2 YYNGEE. V was shortened by 1 base and J by 1 base, with 13 bases between the two germline ends. Here the CDR3 reads CASSVIAQGGTDTQYF. The CDR3 DNA sequence: TGTGCCAGCAGCGTAATCGCGCAAGGAGGCACAGATACGCAGTATTTT.

The chain combines TRBV5-1 with TRBJ2-5, with 8 bases matching TRBD2. J was trimmed by 2 bases and V by 0 bases; bases with no gene match: 9. Germline lookup yields CDR1 SGHRS and CDR2 YFSETQ. The CDR3 length is 17 residues. CDR3 sequence reads: CASSLAGAGGLQETQYF. CDR3 bases: TGCGCCAGCAGCTTGGCAGGGGCGGGGGGCCTGCAAGAGACCCAGTACTTC.

This sequence joins TRBV27 and TRBJ2-5; 7 bases line up with TRBD1. The V segment lost 4 bases and the J segment 2 bases; nucleotides outside the gene matches: 7. Germline V CDR1 and CDR2: MNHEY, SMNVEV (reference sequence). CDR3 length equals 15 residues. CDR3: CASSSPGQVQETQYF. Written as DNA, the CDR3 is TGTGCCAGCAGTTCCCCTGGACAGGTTCAAGAGACCCAGTACTTC.

Only one count was recorded for this clone. The V call is TRBV11-3, the J call TRBJ1-2; perhaps TRBD1 as D (5 bases). Germline CDR1 and CDR2: SGHNT and YENEEA. The V end was cut by 0 bases, the J end by 4 bases, with 9 bases between. The CDR3 has 14 amino acids. The CDR3 loop is CASSLDGGGYGYTF. Here the CDR3 DNA reads TGTGCCAGCAGCTTAGATGGGGGAGGCTATGGCTACACCTTC.

This rearrangement joins TRBV18 to TRBJ2-7, with D unresolved. Germline V gene data show CDR1 as KGHSH and CDR2 as LQKENI. V shed 6 bases and J shed 5 bases, with 11 bases lying between them. The CDR3 covers 12 residues. Here the CDR3 DNA reads TGTGCCAGCTCGCCGACAACCGACGAGCAGTACTTC. As protein: CASSPTTDEQYF.

This clone was seen once. V gene TRBV7-2 combines with J gene TRBJ2-7; D unresolved. The germline V gene encodes CDR1 SGHTA and CDR2 FQGNSA. V shed 1 base and J shed 0 bases, with 10 bases lying between them. This CDR3 spans 15 amino acids. CDR3 DNA: TGTGCCAGCAGCTTAGAAGGGCAGAGCTCCTACGAGCAGTACTTC. Encoded protein: CASSLEGQSSYEQYF.

V is TRBV11-2 and J is TRBJ2-3, with a possible D match to TRBD1 (6 bases). The CDR3 is made up of 14 amino acids. The germline V gene has CDR1 SGHAT and CDR2 FQNNGV. The V and J ends lost 1 base and 5 bases respectively, with 10 bases between them. In DNA, the CDR3 is TGTGCCAGCAGCTTAGTAGGACAGCTAGATACGCAGTATTTT. This gives the protein CASSLVGQLDTQYF.

This chain joins TRBV4-1 and TRBJ2-7; D remains unclear. Trimming left V 0 bases short and J 7 bases short, with 7 bases between. The germline V gene encodes CDR1 MGHRA and CDR2 YSYEKL. The CDR3 length is 12 residues. The CDR3, as DNA: TGCGCCAGCAGCCAAGATGGGCTGGAGCAGTACTTC. Translation gives CASSQDGLEQYF.

V gene TRBV29-1 combines with J gene TRBJ2-7, with 7 bases fitting TRBD1. The germline V gene encodes CDR1 SQVTM and CDR2 ANQGSEA. The junction had 8 bases not matched to a gene; V was cut back by 6 bases and J by 3 bases. The CDR3 loop spans 13 amino acids. This CDR3 reads CSVFTGDLYEQYF. CDR3 coding DNA: TGCAGCGTGTTCACAGGGGACCTCTACGAGCAGTACTTC.

V is TRBV28 and J is TRBJ1-1, with D unclear. V was shortened by 1 base and J by 1 base, with 10 bases between the two germline ends. Germline V gene data show CDR1 as MDHEN and CDR2 as SYDVKM. The CDR3 has 15 amino acids. CDR3 DNA: TGTGCCAGCAGTTTATTTGTCAGTTGGAACACTGAAGCTTTCTTT. Translated, it gives CASSLFVSWNTEAFF.

This chain uses TRBV4-2 with TRBJ2-1, with a possible D match to TRBD1 (5 bases). CDR1 and CDR2 from the germline V gene are LGHNA and YNFKEQ. The CDR3 has 13 residues. Trimming pared 5 bases from V and 5 bases from J, leaving 10 bases between. As DNA, the CDR3 is TGTGCCAGCAGCAAGGGGTCCGACAATGAGCAGTTCTTC. Its translation: CASSKGSDNEQFF.

This rearrangement joins TRBV10-3 to TRBJ1-5; D is ambiguous. Germline V gene lookup returns CDR1 ENHRY and CDR2 SYGVKD. CDR3 size: 13 residues. Between the trimmed V and J ends, which lost 10 bases and 1 base, there was a span of 11 bases. Here the CDR3 reads CATSGGSNQPQHF. The CDR3 DNA sequence: TGTGCCACAAGCGGCGGGAGCAATCAGCCCCAGCATTTT.

The J gene is TRBJ2-7, the V gene TRBV7-9, with 10 positions matching TRBD2. The CDR3 runs to 13 residues. CDR1 SEHNR and CDR2 FQNEAQ come from the germline V gene (reference sequence). Germline trimming cut 5 bases from V and 4 bases from J; bases unmatched to any gene: 2. DNA of the CDR3: TGTGCCAGCAGCGCTAGCGGGGGATACGAGCAGTACTTC. Its protein product is CASSASGGYEQYF.